This T cell receptor beta chain was identified in a study of blood T cell repertoires in COVID-19. About the study: COVID-19 samples collected from the United States, Italy and Spain covered acute and convalescent phases. The cDNA or gDNA used as material had been derived from T cells, B-cell-depleted T cells, or PBMCs.

How the authors handled the data: The authors estimated nucleated cell counts from reference gene primer amplification. Clones were sequenced by immunoSEQ multiplex PCR, and TCRdb holds only the in-frame ones, with some missing. The V and J calls and clone size come from that table; D and trimming were worked out from the DNA. The data contain roughly 300,000 clones, 91% of them seen just once; the ten biggest clones take up around 2.2%. This CDR3 has 20 residues. Trimming at V came to 3 bases and at J to 1 base, leaving 16 bases not matched to a gene. The germline V gene encodes CDR1 MNHEY and CDR2 SMNVEV (reference sequence). Followed longitudinally, the Seattle patients had been enrolled during active infection.

The chain couples TRBV27 to TRBJ1-1; the match to TRBD1 covers 11 bases. This clonotype was sampled from a woman in her twenties or thirties with COVID-19, enrolled during active disease. Source material: peripheral blood. CDR3 in DNA: TGTGCCAGCAGTTTCCGTACAACACCCGGGACAGGGGGTTGGAACACTGAAGCTTTCTTT. Its protein product is CASSFRTTPGTGGWNTEAFF.